This record covers a single TCR beta chain. This receptor's antigen is unknown. Per-base quality was not reported, and no clone a single base away is much larger than it. The CDR3 covers 17 residues, taking in both the cysteine and the phenylalanine. This entry keeps only the CDR3 DNA: 51 bases, framed from base 1. The germline V gene (reference sequence) gives CDR1 as MNHEY and CDR2 as SMNVEV. Trimming removed 5 bases from V and 0 bases from J; the gene matches leave 11 bases unexplained. Using the deep immunoSEQ assay, TCR CDR3 regions were amplified from genomic DNA by multiplex PCR. For each cell subset, the extracted genomic DNA was distributed evenly across all wells of several immunoSEQ 96-well plates, and each plate served as one replicate. For sorted subsets, approximately 210 ng of genomic DNA, equivalent to 25,000 to 30,000 T cell genomes, went into each replicate PCR. Purified libraries were quantified with a Qubit 3.0 fluorometer, sized on a Bioanalyzer 2100, and re-quantified with the KAPA Library Quantification kit. Each immunoSEQ 96-well plate was sequenced on its own single-read 150-cycle Illumina NextSeq 550 flow cell. Processing in the source paper ran as follows. Because only junctional sequences without quality scores were contained in the immunoSEQ output, filtering matching that applied to full-length reads could not be performed. Sequences were annotated with PyIR, a Python wrapper for IgBLAST v1.9, and V/J genes and CDR3 were assigned using IMGT germline references. Reads were filtered out if the reads had weak V/J assignments (E-value above 1e-6), no CDR3, stop codons, out-of-frame junctions, or ambiguous translated residues. A V3J clonotype was defined by an identical inferred V gene, J gene, and CDR3 amino acid sequence. To compute the percentage overlap between repertoires, the number of shared unique clonotypes was divided by the size of the smaller repertoire. RTK rarefaction, the Chao1 estimator, and Recon v2.1 estimates of unobserved clonotypes were used to assess repertoire richness. Generation probabilities for all TCRbeta clonotypes obtained by the gDNA method from several donors were computed using OLGA. TCRdb obtained this table from immuneACCESS and retained in-frame rearrangements with V and J assigned. These tables miss some clones; where compared with another copy, unresolved V genes account for less than half of the shortfall, and the remainder is unexplained. From that table come the V and J calls and clone size; the DNA was used to work out D and trimming. The sample data list 2 million to 2.5 million clones, and about 93% of these were observed just once. Clones ranked in the top ten supply over 1.5% of the sample.

CD8 naive samples were obtained by positive selection for CCR7 among CD45RO-negative cells, yielding a CD45RA+CCR7+ population from which TemRA cells were excluded. The donors were healthy, HIV-negative adults who had no recently reported acute infections or vaccinations. Only Caucasian adults living in Nashville, Tennessee, USA were represented among the donors. Blood was collected by leukapheresis, and PBMCs were isolated by Ficoll-Histopaque density gradient centrifugation and then cryopreserved in liquid nitrogen vapor phase. Analytical flow cytometry was used to check the purity and quantity of every magnetically sorted T cell population. Each sorted fraction had its genomic DNA isolated and then quantified by UV absorbance on a Nanodrop 2000c. This sample stems from a study of shared clonotypes between healthy human individuals (dated by TCRdb to the early 2020s). For the study in its entirety: The cohort comprised a couple of women and a few men aged 18 to 49 years. For each donor, three plates each were used for CD4 naive and CD4 memory, two plates were used for CD8 naive, and one plate was used for CD8 memory. Blood TCR repertoires of about 5 healthy adults were deeply sequenced to estimate repertoire size and the extent of clonotype sharing between individuals. To increase sequencing depth and limit assay-specific biases, different laboratories used diverse techniques to prepare libraries and sequence TCR repertoires. Per donor, leukapheresis produced somewhere between about 0.94 and 9 billion PBMCs.

Overall study results and their limits: The small number of donors limited the genetic and exposure-history diversity represented. Sharing across a handful of donors was observed for around 5% of naive CD4, 3% to 3.5% of naive CD8, 2% to 2.5% of memory CD4, and around 0.4% of memory CD8 clonotypes. Rarefaction of sorted-subset datasets indicated incomplete sequencing despite the large sequencing depth. Sampling was restricted to blood, and TCR repertoires in tissue are likely to differ from TCR repertoires in blood. Pairwise subsampling indicated that sequencing depth was expected to affect the degree of clonotype sharing among donors. Naive subsets generally had larger estimated clonotype richness than memory subsets. Compared with non-shared clonotypes, clonotypes shared by all four sorted-subset donors had higher generation probabilities.

The sequenced material came from naive CD8+ T cells from PBMCs. Reading the label with the study, this specimen's cell subset or site is: CD45RA+CCR7+. The clonotype comes from a young man in good health. Some clones in this sample may be carry-over from other donors' samples. This receptor chain uses TRBV27 and TRBJ2-3, with 7 central nucleotides matching TRBD2. The CDR3 protein: CASSPPRGDVSTDTQYF. The DNA sequence reads TGTGCCAGCAGTCCCCCCCGGGGGGATGTTAGCACAGATACGCAGTATTTT.